Listed below are T cell receptor beta chains from one sample, sequenced in a study of blood T cells in healthy people across ages. MiXCR was run by TCRdb on the 5' RACE reads, yielding one entry per CDR3 protein. The sample includes over a million distinct CDR3 sequences, around 55% of them seen just once. The sample comprised blood. The origin of the receptors is a man between 18 and 29 years old in good health. Each CDR3 is given with its conserved first and last residue. A D gene is named only where the DNA matches it firmly. Expanded clones are given a class, and other clones once, few, many or no size at all.

D: -
size: few
J: TRBJ2-1
V: TRBV4-2
CDR3: CASSQEMRGYNEQFF
DNA: TGTGCCAGCAGCCAAGAAATGCGGGGATACAATGAGCAGTTCTTC

D: -
size: many
J: TRBJ1-2
V: TRBV20-1
CDR3: CSAGEGRTNYGYTF
DNA: TGCAGTGCTGGAGAGGGACGCACTAACTATGGCTACACCTTC

D: TRBD1
size: once
J: TRBJ2-7
V: TRBV4-1
CDR3: CASSHPGQGVYEQYF
DNA: TGCGCCAGCAGCCACCCGGGACAGGGGGTATACGAGCAGTACTTC

D: TRBD1
size: -
J: TRBJ2-1
V: TRBV27
CDR3: CATMGQGTYNEQFF
DNA: TGTGCCACTATGGGACAGGGGACCTACAATGAGCAGTTCTTC

D: TRBD2
size: -
J: TRBJ2-7
V: TRBV4-1
CDR3: CASSQVPLLAGGSYEQYF
DNA: TGCGCCAGCAGCCAAGTTCCCCTACTAGCGGGAGGTTCCTACGAGCAGTACTTC

D: -
size: many
J: TRBJ2-5
V: TRBV7-2
CDR3: CASSLVLGETQYF
DNA: TGTGCCAGCAGTTTAGTCCTTGGAGAGACCCAGTACTTC

D: -
size: -
J: TRBJ1-2
V: TRBV14
CDR3: CASSLSAYYGYTF
DNA: TGTGCCAGCAGCCTATCAGCGTACTATGGCTACACCTTC

D: TRBD1
size: -
J: TRBJ1-6
V: TRBV6-5
CDR3: CASSYRDRGNSPLHF
DNA: TGTGCCAGCAGTTACCGGGACAGGGGAAATTCACCCCTCCACTTT

D: -
size: -
J: TRBJ2-1
V: TRBV4-1
CDR3: CASRSSENEQFF
DNA: TGCGCCAGCCGGAGTTCGGAAAATGAGCAGTTCTTC

D: -
size: few
J: TRBJ2-1
V: TRBV29-1
CDR3: CSVEDPGLGGSEQFF
DNA: TGCAGCGTTGAAGACCCTGGACTAGGGGGGTCTGAGCAGTTCTTC

D: -
size: -
J: TRBJ2-4
V: TRBV5-1
CDR3: CASSLEGHGAKNIQYF
DNA: TGCGCCAGCAGCTTGGAGGGTCATGGGGCCAAAAACATTCAGTACTTC

D: -
size: -
J: TRBJ1-3
V: TRBV2
CDR3: CASSEQGGGSGNTIYF
DNA: TGTGCCAGCAGTGAGCAGGGAGGGGGCTCTGGAAACACCATATATTTT

D: -
size: -
J: TRBJ1-5
V: TRBV25-1
CDR3: CADGPDRSDQPQHF
DNA: TGTGCTGATGGTCCTGACAGGTCCGATCAGCCCCAGCATTTT

D: TRBD1
size: -
J: TRBJ2-5
V: TRBV29-1
CDR3: CSVRDRGSQETQYF
DNA: TGCAGCGTCCGGGACAGGGGATCCCAAGAGACCCAGTACTTC

D: -
size: -
J: TRBJ2-1
V: TRBV4-2
CDR3: CASSQGRNGNYYEQFF
DNA: TGTGCCAGCAGCCAAGGTAGGAACGGGAACTATTATGAGCAGTTCTTC

D: TRBD2
size: few
J: TRBJ2-7
V: TRBV7-8
CDR3: CASSIWEGEIGYEQYF
DNA: TGTGCCAGCAGCATCTGGGAGGGAGAAATAGGCTACGAGCAGTACTTC

D: TRBD2
size: -
J: TRBJ2-7
V: TRBV4-2
CDR3: CASSQMVTSGVVEQYF
DNA: TGTGCCAGCAGCCAAATGGTGACTAGCGGGGTGGTCGAGCAGTACTTC

D: TRBD1
size: -
J: TRBJ2-5
V: TRBV11-2
CDR3: CASRLDRESQYF
DNA: TGTGCCAGCAGACTGGACAGGGAATCCCAGTACTTC

D: TRBD1
size: few
J: TRBJ2-1
V: TRBV29-1
CDR3: CSVEEGDRWGNEQFF
DNA: TGCAGCGTTGAAGAAGGGGACAGGTGGGGCAATGAGCAGTTCTTC

D: -
size: -
J: TRBJ2-7
V: TRBV20-1
CDR3: CSARVTGFGIDEQYF
DNA: TGCAGTGCTAGAGTAACGGGGTTCGGCATTGACGAGCAGTACTTC

D: -
size: once
J: TRBJ1-1
V: TRBV6-2/TRBV6-3
CDR3: CASSYTAEEAFF
DNA: TGTGCCAGCAGTTACACAGCGGAAGAAGCTTTCTTT

D: -
size: few
J: TRBJ1-5
V: TRBV10-3
CDR3: CAISESAGSNQPQHF
DNA: TGTGCCATCAGTGAGTCGGCGGGCAGCAATCAGCCCCAGCATTTT

D: TRBD1
size: -
J: TRBJ1-1
V: TRBV16
CDR3: CASSPQTGDFLEAFF
DNA: TGTGCCAGCAGCCCCCAGACAGGGGACTTCCTTGAAGCTTTCTTT

D: -
size: few
J: TRBJ2-7
V: TRBV4-2
CDR3: CASSLSQGGDEQYF
DNA: TGTGCCAGCAGCCTCTCCCAAGGAGGCGACGAGCAGTACTTC

D: -
size: -
J: TRBJ1-2
V: TRBV7-9
CDR3: CASSPPGRPHPNYGYTF
DNA: TGTGCCAGCAGCCCCCCGGGGCGCCCACATCCCAACTATGGCTACACCTTC

D: -
size: -
J: TRBJ1-1
V: TRBV11-2
CDR3: CASSSDGPRTEAFF
DNA: TGTGCCAGCAGCTCGGACGGCCCGCGGACTGAAGCTTTCTTT

D: TRBD2
size: few
J: TRBJ2-7
V: TRBV4-2
CDR3: CASSLRAGTSYEQYF
DNA: TGTGCCAGCAGCCTCAGAGCGGGGACCTCCTACGAGCAGTACTTC

D: -
size: many
J: TRBJ2-3
V: TRBV6-5
CDR3: CASSYSGQGADTQYF
DNA: TGTGCCAGCAGTTACTCGGGCCAGGGAGCAGATACGCAGTATTTT

D: -
size: once
J: TRBJ2-1
V: TRBV12-3/TRBV12-4
CDR3: CASSSSAVGNEQFF
DNA: TGTGCCAGCAGTTCTAGCGCGGTGGGCAATGAGCAGTTCTTC

D: -
size: -
J: TRBJ2-3
V: TRBV20-1
CDR3: CSGSGDTSTDTQYF
DNA: TGCAGTGGTTCGGGGGATACTAGCACAGATACGCAGTATTTT